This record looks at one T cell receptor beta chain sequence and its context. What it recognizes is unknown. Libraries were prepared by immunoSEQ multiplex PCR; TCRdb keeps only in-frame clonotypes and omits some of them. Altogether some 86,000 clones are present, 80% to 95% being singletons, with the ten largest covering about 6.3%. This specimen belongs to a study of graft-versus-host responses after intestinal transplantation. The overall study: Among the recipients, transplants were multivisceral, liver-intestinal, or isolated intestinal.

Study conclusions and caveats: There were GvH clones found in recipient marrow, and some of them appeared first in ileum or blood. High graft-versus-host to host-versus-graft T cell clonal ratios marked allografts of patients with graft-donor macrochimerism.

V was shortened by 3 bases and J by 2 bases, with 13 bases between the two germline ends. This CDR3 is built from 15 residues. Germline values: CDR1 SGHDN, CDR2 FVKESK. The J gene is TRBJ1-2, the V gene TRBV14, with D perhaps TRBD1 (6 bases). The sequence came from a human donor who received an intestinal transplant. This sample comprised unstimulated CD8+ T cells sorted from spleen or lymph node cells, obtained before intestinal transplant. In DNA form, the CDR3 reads TGTGCCAGCAGCCATGGTCTAAGGGGGAACTATGGCTACACCTTC. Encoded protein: CASSHGLRGNYGYTF.